These 21 T cell receptor beta chains came from one sample sequenced in a study of Graves' ophthalmopathy and Graves' hyperthyroidism. RNA transcripts yielded amplified TCR beta CDR3 regions. Second-round multiplex PCR came after a first-round RT-PCR that employed HTBI primers. From the multiplex PCR reads, TCRdb called clonotypes with MiXCR, one entry per CDR3 protein. The table lists around 1.1 million distinct CDR3 sequences, about 40% of them singletons, with around 10% in the top ten. Sequences were obtained from peripheral blood or thyroid tissue (not recorded which). Source of these receptors: an adult man with Graves' hyperthyroidism.

The V call is TRBV11-2, the J call TRBJ2-6; no firm D call. V lost 5 bases to trimming and J lost 0 bases, with 14 bases between them. Germline V gives CDR1 SGHAT, CDR2 FQNNGV. CDR3 size: 17 residues. The chain's CDR3 is CASSPSKASSGANVLTF. The CDR3 nucleotides read TGTGCCAGCAGCCCGTCGAAGGCCAGCTCTGGGGCCAACGTCCTGACTTTC.

For this clonotype: A read error may be the cause here, since a much bigger clone is one base away. This chain uses TRBV19 with TRBJ1-6; the D is unclear. The V gene's germline CDR1 is LNHDA and CDR2 SQIVND (reference sequence). V was shortened by 7 bases and J by 6 bases, with 13 bases between the two germline ends. The CDR3 totals 14 residues. CDR3 DNA sequence: TGTGCCAGTATACGAGGACCGGGTAATTCACCCCTCCACTTT. This translates into CASIRGPGNSPLHF.

A few counts support this clonotype. The chain uses TRBV10-3 and TRBJ2-7; D might be TRBD1 (5 bases). Trimming took 10 bases from V and 0 from J, leaving 16 bases between them. CDR1 and CDR2 from the germline V gene are ENHRY and SYGVKD. This CDR3 has 14 residues. Here the CDR3 reads CASRLTESSYEQYF. CDR3 DNA: TGTGCCAGCAGGCTGACAGAGAGCTCCTACGAGCAGTACTTC.

This clonotype was picked up many times. The chain is built from TRBV19 and TRBJ1-2; D uncertain. CDR1 LNHDA and CDR2 SQIVND come from the germline V gene (reference sequence). The CDR3 contains 12 residues. The V gene lost 6 bases and the J gene lost 0 bases, with 5 bases spanning the gap. The CDR3 nucleotides are TGTGCCAGTAGGCAGGCTAACTATGGCTACACCTTC. Its protein product is CASRQANYGYTF.

The V and J genes are TRBV5-1 and TRBJ1-4, with 7 bases matching TRBD1. The CDR3 consists of 13 residues. CDR1 and CDR2 from the germline V gene are SGHRS and YFSETQ. J lost 4 bases, V lost 5 bases, and 2 bases had no gene match. The CDR3 coding sequence is TGCGCCAGCAGAACAGGGGTTAATGAAAAACTGTTTTTT. This gives the protein CASRTGVNEKLFF.

At least ten counts were recorded for this clonotype. This chain links TRBV5-6 with TRBJ1-1, with D unclear. Trimming pared 4 bases from V and 6 bases from J, leaving 10 bases between. Germline V gene sequence: CDR1 SGHDT, CDR2 YYEEEE. The CDR3 has 12 amino acids. The CDR3 spells CASSALAPEAFF. As DNA, the CDR3 is TGTGCCAGCAGCGCATTAGCCCCTGAAGCTTTCTTT.

Regarding this clonotype: Lacking the conserved final phenylalanine or tryptophan, this CDR3 likely reflects a read error. It is unclear where the CDR3 begins or ends on the DNA, so no DNA is shown, and the CDR3 is as TCRdb lists it. V and J are TRBV29-1 and TRBJ2-6. Germline CDR1 reads SQVTM; CDR2 reads ANQGSEA. Including both end residues, the CDR3 is 8 amino acids long. CDR3 protein: CSVEFGTS.

This clonotype appeared many times. The chain employs TRBV20-1 and TRBJ2-5, with 10 bases lining up with TRBD2. The germline gives CDR1 DFQATT, CDR2 SNEGSKA (reference sequence). The J segment lost 6 bases and the V segment lost 5 bases, leaving 6 bases of the junction unmatched. The CDR3 is 13 amino acids. The CDR3 is CSASSGRAKTQYF. The CDR3 region has the DNA TGCAGTGCTTCGAGCGGGAGGGCAAAGACCCAGTACTTC.

This clonotype was counted ten times or more. The J gene is TRBJ1-5, the V gene TRBV19; the match to TRBD1 covers 10 bases. The CDR3 sequence is 14 residues long. The germline gives CDR1 LNHDA, CDR2 SQIVND (reference sequence). V dropped 3 bases and J dropped 8; count of bases not matched to a gene: 4. The CDR3 loop is CASSIPGTGEPQHF. CDR3 DNA: TGTGCCAGTAGTATCCCCGGGACAGGGGAGCCCCAGCATTTT.

The chain has TRBV6-6 and TRBJ1-5; the match to TRBD1 covers 8 bases. Germline assignment: CDR1 MNHNY and CDR2 SVGAGI (reference sequence). CDR3 length: 17 amino acids. Trimming took 6 bases from V and 0 from J; bases not matched to a gene: 10. The CDR3 DNA is TGTGCCAGCAGGGAAGACAGGGGCAGTAATAGCAATCAGCCCCAGCATTTT. Translating it yields CASREDRGSNSNQPQHF.

This clonotype was detected ten times or more. The V gene is TRBV2, the J gene TRBJ1-1, with 7 bases matching TRBD1. The J segment lost 0 bases and the V segment lost 5 bases, leaving 6 bases of the junction unmatched. CDR3 length: 15 amino acids. Germline V lookup: CDR1 SNHLY, CDR2 FYNNEI. CDR3 loop: CASSPRDSLNTEAFF. CDR3 DNA: TGTGCCAGCAGTCCAAGGGACAGCTTGAACACTGAAGCTTTCTTT.

This clonotype has more than one count but fewer than ten. This CDR3 is missing its conserved last phenylalanine or tryptophan, likely due to a read error. It is unclear where the CDR3 begins or ends on the DNA, so no DNA is shown, and the CDR3 is as TCRdb lists it. This chain connects TRBV2 to TRBJ2-7; the D call TRBD1 from the table was never checked on the DNA. The CDR3 contains 8 residues when both ends are counted. Germline assignment: CDR1 SNHLY and CDR2 FYNNEI. CDR3 protein: CASSEGGQ.

This chain joins TRBV12-3 or TRBV12-4 and TRBJ2-6; perhaps TRBD1 as D (5 bases). V shed 2 bases and J shed 12 bases, with 8 bases lying between them. The CDR3 has 12 residues. The CDR3 protein is CASSLLGAVLTF. The CDR3 DNA reads as TGTGCCAGCAGTTTATTAGGGGCCGTCCTGACTTTC.

The table lists this clonotype with a count of one. The chain has TRBV7-2 and TRBJ2-5, with no clear D. Trimming shortened V by 4 bases and J by 1 base, and 13 bases separated the two germline ends. Germline V gives CDR1 SGHTA, CDR2 FQGNSA. This CDR3 spans 15 amino acids. The CDR3 DNA is TGTGCCAGCAGCTCTCTGAGTACAGCCCAAGAGACCCAGTACTTC. It codes for CASSSLSTAQETQYF.

This clonotype has ten or more counts. Here the CDR3 DNA reads TGCAGCGCGACAGGTTTTGCAACTAATGAAAAACTGTTTTTT. It encodes CSATGFATNEKLFF. The gene calls are TRBV29-1 and TRBJ1-4, with a weak D call TRBD1 (6 bases). CDR1 is SQVTM, CDR2 ANQGSEA, per germline. The CDR3 loop spans 14 amino acids. V was trimmed by 7 bases and J by 0 bases, leaving 12 bases between them.

The chain employs TRBV5-6 and TRBJ2-3, with 8 bases that match TRBD1. The length of the CDR3 is 14 residues. Trimming removed 7 bases from V and 3 bases from J; junction bases left unmatched: 7. Germline V gene lookup returns CDR1 SGHDT and CDR2 YYEEEE. CDR3 sequence: CASGPDRETDTQYF. The CDR3 bases are TGTGCCAGCGGCCCGGACAGGGAGACAGATACGCAGTATTTT.

This clonotype was counted ten times or more. This chain uses TRBV19 with TRBJ2-7, with D possibly called TRBD1 or TRBD2 (7 bases each). Between the trimmed V and J ends, which lost 5 bases and 3 bases, there was a span of 14 bases. The CDR3 runs to 14 residues. CDR1 is LNHDA and CDR2 is SQIVND in the germline V gene (reference sequence). The CDR3 region has the DNA TGTGCCAGTAGTCCGCAGGGGGGGGGCTACGAGCAGTACTTC. Protein: CASSPQGGGYEQYF.

This clonotype was counted a few times. The chain couples TRBV10-3 to TRBJ2-2, with D possibly being TRBD1 (5 bases). This CDR3 is 16 amino acids long. Looked up from germline, CDR1 is ENHRY and CDR2 is SYGVKD. V was cut by 7 bases and J by 4 bases, with 19 bases left in between. The CDR3 sequence is CAITSQAGLGTGELFF. The CDR3 region has the DNA TGTGCCATCACCTCCCAGGCAGGGTTAGGCACCGGGGAGCTGTTTTTT.

The sample holds many counts of this clonotype. The chain employs TRBV19 and TRBJ1-5; possibly TRBD1 for D (5 bases). V lost 1 base to trimming and J lost 7 bases, with 20 bases between them. The CDR3 length is 17 residues. In germline, CDR1 is LNHDA, CDR2 SQIVND (reference sequence). Written as DNA, the CDR3 is TGTGCCAGTAGTATAGTCTCTCTCTTAGGGGTCGGACAGCCCCAGCATTTT. Protein: CASSIVSLLGVGQPQHF. The whole variable domain, filled in from reference TRBV19 and TRBJ1-5, reads DGGITQSPKYLFRKEGQNVTLSCEQNLNHDAMYWYRQDPGQGLRLIYYSQIVNDFQKGDIAEGYSVSREKKESFPLTVTSAQKNPTAFYLCASSIVSLLGVGQPQHFGDGTRLSIL.

The chain recombines TRBV29-1 with TRBJ1-1, with no clear D. The CDR3 is 14 residues long. Germline CDR1 and CDR2: SQVTM and ANQGSEA. Deletions cut 4 bases from V and 2 bases from J, with 14 bases between. The CDR3 is CSVAMGSGNTEAFF. In DNA, the CDR3 is TGCAGCGTTGCGATGGGCTCTGGAAACACTGAAGCTTTCTTT.

A remark on this clonotype: The junction departs from the called germline gene at one end, perhaps through a read error. This chain joins TRBV10-2 and TRBJ1-2; D ambiguous. The CDR3 length is 14 residues. Germline V gene lookup returns CDR1 WSHSY and CDR2 SAAADI. The CDR3 DNA follows: TGTGCCAGCAGTTCGGAGGGTGAGAACTATGGCTACACCTTC. Translation: CASSSEGENYGYTF.